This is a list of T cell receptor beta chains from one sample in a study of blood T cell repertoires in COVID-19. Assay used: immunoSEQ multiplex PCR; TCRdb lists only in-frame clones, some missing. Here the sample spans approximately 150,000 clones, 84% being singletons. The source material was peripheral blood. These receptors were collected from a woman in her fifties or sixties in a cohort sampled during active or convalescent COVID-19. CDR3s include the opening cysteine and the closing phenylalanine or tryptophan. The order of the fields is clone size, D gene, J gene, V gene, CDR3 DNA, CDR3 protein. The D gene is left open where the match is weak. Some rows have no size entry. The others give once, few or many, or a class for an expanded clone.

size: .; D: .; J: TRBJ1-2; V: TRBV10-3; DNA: TGTGCCATCATAGGAGAAGGATACTATGGCTACACCTTC; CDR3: CAIIGEGYYGYTF
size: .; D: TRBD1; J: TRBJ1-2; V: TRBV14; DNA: TGTGCCAGCAGCCATGTGACAGGGGGCGTCAATTTAGGAAACTATGGCTACACCTTC; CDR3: CASSHVTGGVNLGNYGYTF
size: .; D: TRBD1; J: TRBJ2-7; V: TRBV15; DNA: TGTGCCACCAGCATTGGACAGGGACTTCGGGAGCAGTACTTC; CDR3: CATSIGQGLREQYF
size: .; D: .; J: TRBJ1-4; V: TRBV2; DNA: TGTGCCAGCAGTGGGGGGGTGTGGGAAAAACTGTTTTTT; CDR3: CASSGGVWEKLFF
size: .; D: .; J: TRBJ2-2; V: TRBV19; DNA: TGTGCCAGTAGGCCGGACATTAACACCGGGGAGCTGTTTTTT; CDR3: CASRPDINTGELFF
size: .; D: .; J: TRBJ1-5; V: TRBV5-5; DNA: TGTGCCAGCAGCTTGGTGGGGGGGCGCTTGGGCAATCAGCCCCAGCATTTT; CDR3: CASSLVGGRLGNQPQHF
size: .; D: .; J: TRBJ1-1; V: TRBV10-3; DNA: TGTGCCATCAGTGCTGACAGGACAGCCTTTTTCGAAGCTTTCTTT; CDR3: CAISADRTAFFEAFF
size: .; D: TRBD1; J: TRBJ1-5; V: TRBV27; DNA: TGTGCCAGCAGTTTAAAAGGGGGCGGAGGGTCCCAGCATTTT; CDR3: CASSLKGGGGSQHF
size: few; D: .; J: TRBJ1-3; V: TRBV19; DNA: TGTGCCAGTATAGTGAGCTCTGGAAACACCATATATTTT; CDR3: CASIVSSGNTIYF
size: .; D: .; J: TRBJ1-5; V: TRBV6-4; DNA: TGTGCCAGCAGCAGTCAGGCCGATCAGCCCCAGCATTTT; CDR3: CASSSQADQPQHF
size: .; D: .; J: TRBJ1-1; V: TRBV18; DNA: TGTGCCAGCTCAAAGCAGGGGAGCAACACTGAAGCTTTCTTT; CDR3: CASSKQGSNTEAFF
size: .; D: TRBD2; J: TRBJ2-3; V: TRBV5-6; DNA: TGTGCCAGCAGCTTGGCCGGTAGCGGGGGATCACATACGCAGTATTTT; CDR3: CASSLAGSGGSHTQYF
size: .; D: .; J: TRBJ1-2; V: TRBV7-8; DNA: TGTGCCAGCAGCTATCGGGGCCGGGAGAGAGGCTACACCTTC; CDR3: CASSYRGRERGYTF
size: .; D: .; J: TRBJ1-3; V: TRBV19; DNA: TGTGCCAGTAGTATCAATGGAAACACCATATATTTT; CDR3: CASSINGNTIYF
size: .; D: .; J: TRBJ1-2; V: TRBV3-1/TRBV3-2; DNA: TGTGCCAGCAGCTCCTCCTATGGCTACACCTTC; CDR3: CASSSSYGYTF
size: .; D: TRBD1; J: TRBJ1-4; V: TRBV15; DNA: TGTGCCACCAGCAGAGCGGGACAGAGGGGAGAAAAACTGTTTTTT; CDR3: CATSRAGQRGEKLFF
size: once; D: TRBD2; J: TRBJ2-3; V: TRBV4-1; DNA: TGCGCCAGCAGCCAAGATTGGGGGGGACTTGGAGATACGCAGTATTTT; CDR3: CASSQDWGGLGDTQYF
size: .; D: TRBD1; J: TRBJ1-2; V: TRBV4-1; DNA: TGCGCCAGCAGCCAAGCGGGACAGGGGGCGCTTGGCTACACCTTC; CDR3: CASSQAGQGALGYTF
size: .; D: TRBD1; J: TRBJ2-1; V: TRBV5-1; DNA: TGCGCCAGCAGCTTGGGACAGGGGGTCTACAATGAGCAGTTCTTC; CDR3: CASSLGQGVYNEQFF
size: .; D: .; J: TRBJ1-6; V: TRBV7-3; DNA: TGTGCCAGCAGCTTAACGAGCCCAAGCTATAATTCACCCCTCCACTTT; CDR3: CASSLTSPSYNSPLHF
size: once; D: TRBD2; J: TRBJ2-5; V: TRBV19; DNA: TGTGCCAGTAGCACCCAGCGGCGGGGGGGCTTAGAGACCCAGTACTTC; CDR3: CASSTQRRGGLETQYF
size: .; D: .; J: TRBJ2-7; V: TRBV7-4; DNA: TGTGCCAGAACGCAAACCGGAATCGGACTCGCCAACGAGCAGTACTTC; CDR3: CARTQTGIGLANEQYF
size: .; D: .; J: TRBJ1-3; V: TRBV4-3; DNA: TGCGCCAGCAGCCAAGATCGGAAGGGGAAGGACACCATATATTTT; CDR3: CASSQDRKGKDTIYF
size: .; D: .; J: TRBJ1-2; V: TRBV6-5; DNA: TGTGCCAGCAGGTCGACAGCATATGGCTACACCTTC; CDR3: CASRSTAYGYTF
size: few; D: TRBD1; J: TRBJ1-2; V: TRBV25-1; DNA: TGTGCCAGCAGTGAGGGCAGGGGGATAGGTGGCTACACCTTC; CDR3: CASSEGRGIGGYTF
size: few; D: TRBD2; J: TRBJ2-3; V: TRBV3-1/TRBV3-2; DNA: TGTGCCAGCAGCCAAGAACTAGCGGTGACAGATACGCAGTATTTT; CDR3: CASSQELAVTDTQYF
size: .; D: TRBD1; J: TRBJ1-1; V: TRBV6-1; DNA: TGTGCCAGCAGTGTTTCAGGGACAGGGGTTCGAATGGAAGCTTTCTTT; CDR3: CASSVSGTGVRMEAFF
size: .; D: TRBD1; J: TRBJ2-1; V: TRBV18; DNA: TGTGCCAGCTCACCACTACAGGGGAGCTCCTACAATGAGCAGTTCTTC; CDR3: CASSPLQGSSYNEQFF
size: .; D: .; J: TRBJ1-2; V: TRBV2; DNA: TGTGCCAGCAGCTCAGGGGTTAACTATGGCTACACCTTC; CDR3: CASSSGVNYGYTF
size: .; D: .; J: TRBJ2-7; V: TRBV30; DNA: .; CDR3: CAWSVGQGAKLYF
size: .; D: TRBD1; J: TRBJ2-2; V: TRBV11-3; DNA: TGTGCCAGCAGGGGCACAGGGGGCGCCGGGGAGCTGTTTTTT; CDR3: CASRGTGGAGELFF
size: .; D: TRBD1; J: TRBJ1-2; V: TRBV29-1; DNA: TGCAGCGTTGCAAATACAGGGGGCAACTATGGCTACACCTTC; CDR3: CSVANTGGNYGYTF
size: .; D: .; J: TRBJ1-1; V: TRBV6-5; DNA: TGTGCCAGCATCGCGCGTGGGGGGGACACTGAAGCTTTCTTT; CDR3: CASIARGGDTEAFF
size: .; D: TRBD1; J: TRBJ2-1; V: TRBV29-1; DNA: TGCAGCGTGGACAGGGGAAGCTCCTACAATGAGCAGTTCTTC; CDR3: CSVDRGSSYNEQFF
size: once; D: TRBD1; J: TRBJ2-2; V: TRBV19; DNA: TGTGCCAGTAGTACCGGGACAGGGACCGGGGAGCTGTTTTTT; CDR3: CASSTGTGTGELFF
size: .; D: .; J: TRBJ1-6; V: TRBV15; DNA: TGTGCCACCAGCAGAGGCCGGGACTTCTATAATTCACCCCTCCACTTT; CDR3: CATSRGRDFYNSPLHF
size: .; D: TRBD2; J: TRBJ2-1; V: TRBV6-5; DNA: TGTGCCAGCAGTTACTCCCGACTAGCTGGGGGTTATGAGCAGTTCTTC; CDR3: CASSYSRLAGGYEQFF
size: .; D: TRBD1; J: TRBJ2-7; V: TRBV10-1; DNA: TGCGCCAGCAGTCAAGAACAGGGGAATCGGGAGCAGTACTTC; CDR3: CASSQEQGNREQYF
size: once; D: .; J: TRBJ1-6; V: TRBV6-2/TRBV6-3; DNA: TGTGCCAGCAGTGGAGACAGGTCGAAACCCCTCCACTTT; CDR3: CASSGDRSKPLHF